The 21 T cell receptor beta chains in this list originate from one sample, sequenced in a study of T cell changes during pregnancy in multiple sclerosis. Method: immunoSEQ multiplex PCR; TCRdb's copy keeps in-frame clones and lacks some. The sample includes some 70,000 clones, roughly 92% seen only once; the top ten take 3.7%. Material: peripheral blood, obtained after pregnancy. These receptors came from a female donor in good health, enrolled as a control in a pregnancy study.

The chain has TRBV28 and TRBJ1-2, with a weak D call TRBD1 (6 bases). V dropped 7 bases and J dropped 8 bases, with 17 bases sitting between them. CDR1 is MDHEN, CDR2 SYDVKM, per germline. The CDR3 is 13 amino acids. The CDR3 DNA reads as TGTGCCAGCATAGAGGGGGGGGCTCAAGGCTACACCTTC. Protein: CASIEGGAQGYTF.

CDR3 in amino acids: CASSIQGTGNQPQHF. The CDR3 region has the DNA TGTGCCAGTAGTATACAAGGGACAGGGAATCAGCCCCAGCATTTT. V gene TRBV19 combines with J gene TRBJ1-5, with 9 bases lining up with TRBD1. Germline lookup yields CDR1 LNHDA and CDR2 SQIVND (reference sequence). With 2 bases clipped from V and 4 bases from J, the junction kept 3 bases outside the gene matches. CDR3 size: 15 residues.

The rearrangement links TRBV5-1 to TRBJ2-7; D is possibly TRBD2 (5 bases). The CDR3 has 15 residues. V lost 1 base to trimming and J lost 3 bases, with 14 bases between them. CDR1 and CDR2 (germline): SGHRS, YFSETQ. CDR3 in amino acids: CASSLTDPSFYEQYF. In DNA form, the CDR3 reads TGCGCCAGCAGCTTGACAGACCCTAGCTTCTACGAGCAGTACTTC.

This sequence joins TRBV16 and TRBJ1-1, with D possibly being TRBD1 (5 bases). V was cut by 1 base and J by 1 base, with 10 bases left in between. CDR3 length: 15 amino acids. Germline V gene lookup returns CDR1 KGHSY and CDR2 FQNENV. CDR3 loop: CASSQWGGGNTEAFF. CDR3 nucleotides: TGTGCCAGCAGCCAATGGGGCGGGGGGAACACTGAAGCTTTCTTT.

V and J are TRBV28 and TRBJ2-5; 7 nucleotides align to TRBD1. This CDR3 comprises 15 residues. Trimming cost V 5 bases and J 5 bases; bases outside gene matches: 11. Germline V gives CDR1 MDHEN, CDR2 SYDVKM. CDR3 DNA: TGTGCCAGCAGTCCCACAGGGGATGGGATTGAGACCCAGTACTTC. It codes for CASSPTGDGIETQYF.

This sequence joins TRBV5-1 and TRBJ1-2; 11 nucleotides match TRBD1. CDR3 length: 16 amino acids. V gave up 0 bases and J gave up 6 bases; unmatched junction bases: 7. The germline V gene encodes CDR1 SGHRS and CDR2 YFSETQ. The CDR3 loop is CASSLDRTGGADGYTF. The CDR3 nucleotides are TGCGCCAGCAGCTTGGATCGGACAGGGGGCGCGGATGGCTACACCTTC.

V gene TRBV7-9 combines with J gene TRBJ2-5; the D gene is possibly TRBD1 (6 bases). This CDR3 region has 15 residues. The germline V gene has CDR1 SEHNR and CDR2 FQNEAQ (reference sequence). Trimming removed 5 bases at V and 1 base at J, with 14 bases between. CDR3 protein: CASSTTWGPQETQYF. The CDR3 DNA is TGTGCCAGCAGCACGACCTGGGGGCCCCAAGAGACCCAGTACTTC.

This CDR3 reads CASSIAPGHGYTF. In nucleotides, the CDR3 is TGTGCCAGTAGTATAGCGCCAGGGCATGGCTACACCTTC. The rearrangement joins TRBV19 to TRBJ1-2; D perhaps matches TRBD1 (5 bases). V gave up 1 base and J gave up 6 bases, with 9 bases separating them. From germline, CDR1 is LNHDA and CDR2 SQIVND (reference sequence). This CDR3 has 13 amino acids.

This chain uses TRBV4-1 with TRBJ1-3; D is possibly TRBD1 (5 bases). The V end was cut by 1 base, the J end by 0 bases, with 7 bases between. This CDR3 contains 15 residues. CDR1 and CDR2 from the germline V gene are MGHRA and YSYEKL. The CDR3 region is CASSQGQSSGNTIYF. Here the CDR3 DNA reads TGCGCCAGCAGCCAAGGACAGAGCTCTGGAAACACCATATATTTT.

This clone has just one count. This chain links TRBV7-8 with TRBJ2-5; a possible D gene is TRBD1 (6 bases). The CDR3 extends over 19 amino acids. Per germline, CDR1 SGHVS and CDR2 FQNEAQ. V was trimmed by 4 bases and J by 2 bases, leaving 26 bases between them. This CDR3 is CASSSTGTPGSVTQETQYF. CDR3 sequence (DNA): TGTGCCAGCAGCTCAACCGGGACACCAGGTTCCGTCACGCAAGAGACCCAGTACTTC.

The chain combines TRBV5-1 with TRBJ1-1; D is uncertain. CDR3 length: 14 amino acids. Germline assignment: CDR1 SGHRS and CDR2 YFSETQ. V shed 2 bases and J shed 0 bases, with 8 bases lying between them. CDR3 bases: TGCGCCAGCAGCTTCGGTGACATGAACACTGAAGCTTTCTTT. As protein: CASSFGDMNTEAFF.

The chain employs TRBV5-1 and TRBJ2-7, with D tentatively TRBD2 (5 bases). Trimming cost V 3 bases and J 2 bases, with 15 bases left between them. CDR1 is SGHRS, CDR2 YFSETQ, per germline. CDR3 length: 15 residues. As DNA, the CDR3 is TGCGCCAGCAGCTCCCCCACTAGTTTCACCTACGAGCAGTACTTC. Its translation: CASSSPTSFTYEQYF.

The rearrangement joins TRBV28 to TRBJ2-7, with 7 bases aligning to TRBD2. V lost 8 bases to trimming and J lost 3 bases; unmatched junction nucleotides: 13. The CDR3 totals 15 residues. Germline CDR1 MDHEN, CDR2 SYDVKM. CDR3 amino acids: CASVGVGGSHYEQYF. CDR3 sequence (DNA): TGTGCCAGCGTGGGGGTCGGGGGGAGCCACTACGAGCAGTACTTC.

The CDR3 DNA sequence: TGTGCCAGCAGCCCTGGACAGGGGACCACTAGAAACACCATATATTTT. Translating it yields CASSPGQGTTRNTIYF. The J gene is TRBJ1-3, the V gene TRBV5-4; 9 bases match TRBD1. The V and J ends lost 4 bases and 5 bases, in that order; junction bases with no gene match: 10. This CDR3 has 16 amino acids. In germline, CDR1 is SGHNT, CDR2 YYREEE (reference sequence).

The rearrangement links TRBV6-6 to TRBJ2-7; a possible D gene is TRBD2 (5 bases). V lost 4 bases and J 1 base, leaving 5 bases between the germline ends. CDR3 length: 12 residues. Per the germline V gene, CDR1 is MNHNY and CDR2 is SVGAGI (reference sequence). CDR3 sequence reads: CASSSGSYEQYF. CDR3 DNA sequence: TGTGCCAGCAGTTCGGGGTCCTACGAGCAGTACTTC.

This sequence joins TRBV27 and TRBJ2-7, with D hard to call. Between the trimmed V and J ends, which lost 1 base and 3 bases, there was a span of 16 bases. Germline loops: CDR1 MNHEY, CDR2 SMNVEV (reference sequence). This CDR3 contains 16 residues. The CDR3 region has the DNA TGTGCCAGCAGTTTATATTATAGGCAGGTCGGCTACGAGCAGTACTTC. It translates to CASSLYYRQVGYEQYF.

This clone was detected once. The rearrangement uses TRBV4-2 and TRBJ2-1; 9 bases agree with TRBD2. CDR3 length equals 16 residues. Trimming at V came to 3 bases and at J to 2 bases, leaving 5 bases not matched to a gene. Looked up from germline, CDR1 is LGHNA and CDR2 is YNFKEQ. CDR3 residues: CASSHLAGEAYNEQFF. The CDR3 nucleotides read TGTGCCAGCAGCCACTTAGCGGGAGAGGCCTACAATGAGCAGTTCTTC.

This rearrangement joins TRBV2 to TRBJ2-2, with D possibly being TRBD2 (6 bases). The CDR3 loop spans 14 amino acids. The germline V and J ends were trimmed by 7 bases and 6 bases, with 15 bases remaining between them. Germline-derived CDR1 and CDR2 are SNHLY and FYNNEI. The CDR3 DNA follows: TGTGCCAGCAAACGGCTAGCTAGCGCCGGGGAGCTGTTTTTT. This sequence encodes CASKRLASAGELFF. The entire variable domain, with the rest obtained from reference TRBV2 and TRBJ2-2, is as follows: EPEVTQTPSHQVTQMGQEVILRCVPISNHLYFYWYRQILGQKVEFLVSFYNNEISEKSEIFDDQFSVERPDGSNFTLKIRSTKLEDSAMYFCASKRLASAGELFFGEGSRLTVL.

V and J are TRBV28 and TRBJ2-7, with a weak D call TRBD2 (7 bases). Trimming cost V 4 bases and J 1 base, with 17 bases left between them. The V gene's germline CDR1 is MDHEN and CDR2 SYDVKM. This CDR3 is built from 16 residues. The chain's CDR3 is CASSSYWGGRSYEQYF. The CDR3 nucleotides are TGTGCCAGCAGTTCGTACTGGGGGGGGCGATCCTACGAGCAGTACTTC.

The chain carries TRBV28 and TRBJ1-2; 8 positions agree with TRBD1. V shed 3 bases and J 4 bases; nucleotides not matched to a gene: 4. The CDR3 has 14 amino acids. In germline, CDR1 is MDHEN, CDR2 SYDVKM. In DNA form, the CDR3 reads TGTGCCAGCAGTTTGGACAGGGTGGGCTATGGCTACACCTTC. It codes for CASSLDRVGYGYTF.

The chain links TRBV4-1 to TRBJ1-5; 10 positions agree with TRBD1. The CDR3 covers 15 residues. CDR1 and CDR2 (germline): MGHRA, YSYEKL. J gave up 6 bases and V 3 bases, and 5 bases lay outside the gene matches. CDR3 coding DNA: TGCGCCAGCAGCCAGGGACAGGGGCTCGTTCAGCCCCAGCATTTT. This translates into CASSQGQGLVQPQHF.